This entry concerns a single TCR beta chain. This sample was included in a study of blood T cell repertoires in COVID-19. Germline V lookup: CDR1 ENHRY, CDR2 SYGVKD. The CDR3 extends over 16 amino acids. Trimming pared 3 bases from V and 5 bases from J, leaving 19 bases between. The data were produced by immunoSEQ multiplex PCR, yet TCRdb's version contains in-frame clones alone and is incomplete. The repertoire has fewer than 250,000 clones, about 89% of them found once; the top ten carry roughly 8.4%. Categorization into cohorts depended on clinical history that participants reported. The V and J genes are TRBV10-3 and TRBJ1-1, with a possible D match to TRBD1 (6 bases). This TCR was sampled from a woman between 18 and 30 years old who had recovered from COVID-19. Sequenced input: PBMCs or T cells enriched from blood (not recorded which). CDR3 in amino acids: CAISDGPRGNRTEAFF. CDR3 nucleotides: TGTGCCATCAGTGATGGGCCTAGGGGGAATAGGACTGAAGCTTTCTTT.